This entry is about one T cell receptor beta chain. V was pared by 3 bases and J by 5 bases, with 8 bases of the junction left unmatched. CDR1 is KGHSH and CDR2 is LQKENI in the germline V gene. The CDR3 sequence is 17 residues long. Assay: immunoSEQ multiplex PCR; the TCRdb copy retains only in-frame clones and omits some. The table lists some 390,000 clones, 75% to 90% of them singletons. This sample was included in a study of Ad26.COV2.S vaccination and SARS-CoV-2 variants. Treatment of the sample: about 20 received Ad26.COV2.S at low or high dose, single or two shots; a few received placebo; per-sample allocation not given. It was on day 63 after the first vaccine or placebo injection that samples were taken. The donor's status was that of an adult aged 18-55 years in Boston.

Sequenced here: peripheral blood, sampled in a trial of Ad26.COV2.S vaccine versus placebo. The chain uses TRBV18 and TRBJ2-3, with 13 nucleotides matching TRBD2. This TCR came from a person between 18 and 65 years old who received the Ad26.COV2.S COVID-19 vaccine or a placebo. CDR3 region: CASSPSLAGGPGDTQYF. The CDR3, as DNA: TGTGCCAGCTCACCTTCACTAGCGGGAGGGCCCGGAGATACGCAGTATTTT.